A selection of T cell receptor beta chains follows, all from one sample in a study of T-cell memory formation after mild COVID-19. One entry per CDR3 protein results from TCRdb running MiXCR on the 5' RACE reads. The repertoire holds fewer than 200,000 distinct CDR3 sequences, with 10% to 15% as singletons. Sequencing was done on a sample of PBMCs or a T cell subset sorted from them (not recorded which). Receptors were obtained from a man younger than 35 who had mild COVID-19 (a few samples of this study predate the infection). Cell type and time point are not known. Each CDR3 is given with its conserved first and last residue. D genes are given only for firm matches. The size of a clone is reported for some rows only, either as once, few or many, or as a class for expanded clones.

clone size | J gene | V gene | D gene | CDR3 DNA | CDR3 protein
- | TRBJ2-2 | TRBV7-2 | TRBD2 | TGTGCCAGCAGCTTTCAAGCGGGGGGATCCACCGGGGAGCTGTTTTTT | CASSFQAGGSTGELFF
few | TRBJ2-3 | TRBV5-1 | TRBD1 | TGCGCCAGCAGCACACGGCCGGGACAGGGCACAGATACGCAGTATTTT | CASSTRPGQGTDTQYF
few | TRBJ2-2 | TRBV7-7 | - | TGTGCCAGCAGCTTAATGCACGGGGGACAGGAGCTGTTTTTT | CASSLMHGGQELFF
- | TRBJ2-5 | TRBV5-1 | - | TGCGCCAGCGCCTTTAGTATCTCTGAGACCCAGTACTTC | CASAFSISETQYF
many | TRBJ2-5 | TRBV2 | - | TGTGCCAGCAGACAGTACCAAGAGACCCAGTACTTC | CASRQYQETQYF
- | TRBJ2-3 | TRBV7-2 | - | TGTGCCAGCGCCACCATTCAGCGAGATACGCAGTATTTT | CASATIQRDTQYF
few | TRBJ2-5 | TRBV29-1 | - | TGCAGCGTTATATCGGGGAGGGGGGGCCAAGAGACCCAGTACTTC | CSVISGRGGQETQYF
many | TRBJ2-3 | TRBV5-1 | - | TGCGCCAGCAGCTTAAGCAGGCTTGGGCCCACAGATACGCAGTATTTT | CASSLSRLGPTDTQYF
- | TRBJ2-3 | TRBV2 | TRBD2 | TGTGCCAGCTCTGCTAGCGGGGGAGAAGATACGCAGTATTTT | CASSASGGEDTQYF
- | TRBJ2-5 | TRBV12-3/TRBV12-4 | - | TGTGCCAGCAGCCCTGCTCAAGGGCCCCAAGAGACCCAGTACTTC | CASSPAQGPQETQYF
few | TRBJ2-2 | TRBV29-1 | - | TGCAGCGGTTTTCGAGGAAACACCGGGGAGCTGTTTTTT | CSGFRGNTGELFF
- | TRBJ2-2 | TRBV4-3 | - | TGCGCCAGCAGCCGGTTTCGTGGGGCTGCCGGGGAGCTGTTTTTT | CASSRFRGAAGELFF
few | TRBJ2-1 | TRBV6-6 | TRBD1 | TGTGCCAGCAGTCTCCGGACAGGGGGCGCGGGTAATGAGCAGTTCTTC | CASSLRTGGAGNEQFF
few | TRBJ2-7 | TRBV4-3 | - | TGCGCCAGCAGCCTCGAGTCGGGGGTATTCTACGAGCAGTACTTC | CASSLESGVFYEQYF
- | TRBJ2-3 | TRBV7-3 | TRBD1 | TGTGCCAGCAGTCAACAGGGGATCGGGGATCCGCAGTATTTT | CASSQQGIGDPQYF
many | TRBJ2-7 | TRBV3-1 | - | TGTGCCAGCGGGGGCCAACCCTCCTACGAGCAGTACTTC | CASGGQPSYEQYF
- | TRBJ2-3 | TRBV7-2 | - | TGTGCCAGCAGACAAAGCACAGATACGCAGTATTTT | CASRQSTDTQYF
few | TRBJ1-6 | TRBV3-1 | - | TGTGCCAGCTGCCGCAATAATTCACCCCTCCACTTT | CASCRNNSPLHF
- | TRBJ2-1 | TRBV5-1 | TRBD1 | TGCGCCAGCAGCATGACAGGGTTTGAAATTAATGAGCAGTTCTTC | CASSMTGFEINEQFF
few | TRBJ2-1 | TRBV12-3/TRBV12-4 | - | TGTGCCAGCAGCCATTCGGTACTGCAGTACAATGAGCAGTTCTTC | CASSHSVLQYNEQFF
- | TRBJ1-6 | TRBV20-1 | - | TGCAGTGCTAACCGCCGGGACCGGCCGAATAATTCACCCCTCCACTTT | CSANRRDRPNNSPLHF
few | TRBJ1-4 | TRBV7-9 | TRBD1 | TGTGCCAGCAGCCCAGACAGGGCGAGGGGTGAAAAACTGTTTTTT | CASSPDRARGEKLFF
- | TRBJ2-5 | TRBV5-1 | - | TGCGCCAGCAGGGCAGGGGCACGGGAGACCCAGTACTTC | CASRAGARETQYF
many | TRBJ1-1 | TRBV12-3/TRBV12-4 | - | TGTGCCAGCAGTTTAAGCCGAACGCCTTTCTTT | CASSLSRTPFF
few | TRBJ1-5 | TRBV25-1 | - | TGTGCCAGCAGCCCACAGGGTTGGCAGCCCCAGCATTTT | CASSPQGWQPQHF
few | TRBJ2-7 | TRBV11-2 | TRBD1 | TGTGCCAGCAGCTCAGGGGGCCCCTACGAGCAGTACTTC | CASSSGGPYEQYF
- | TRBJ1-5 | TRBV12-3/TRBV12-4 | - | TGTGCCAGCAGCCCCGTAGGTCTCACTCAGCCCCAGCATTTT | CASSPVGLTQPQHF
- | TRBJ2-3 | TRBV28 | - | TGTGCCAGCCGAAACCCGACTAAATCTAGCACAGATACGCAGTATTTT | CASRNPTKSSTDTQYF
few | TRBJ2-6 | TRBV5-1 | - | TGCGCCAGCAGCATGGGAGGGGCCAACGTCCTGACTTTC | CASSMGGANVLTF
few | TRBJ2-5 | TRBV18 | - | TGTGCCAGCTCACCACCGGCAGGGCGGGGAGAGACCCAGTACTTC | CASSPPAGRGETQYF
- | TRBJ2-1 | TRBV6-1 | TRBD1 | TGTGCCAGCACCCTGTACCGGGACAGGTACAATGAGCAGTTCTTC | CASTLYRDRYNEQFF
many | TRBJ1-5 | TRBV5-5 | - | TGTGCCAGCAGCTTGGGACAGGCCAATCAGCCCCAGCATTTT | CASSLGQANQPQHF
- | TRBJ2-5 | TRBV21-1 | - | TGTGCCAGCAGCAATTGGGCCCTGGGCGGCTCGGGGACCCAGTACTTC | CASSNWALGGSGTQYF
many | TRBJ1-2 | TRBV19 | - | TGTGCCAGTAGTATAGCTACGGAGAGCTATGGCTACACCTTC | CASSIATESYGYTF
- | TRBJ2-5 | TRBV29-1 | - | TGCAGCGTTGCCCCCGGGACACAAGAGACCCAGTACTTC | CSVAPGTQETQYF
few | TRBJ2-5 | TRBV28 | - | TGTGCCAGTCGGACGCCACTCCTCGGGACCCAGTACTTC | CASRTPLLGTQYF
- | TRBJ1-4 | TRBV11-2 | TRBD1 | TGTGCCAGCAGCGAGTCCAGGGGGCGCGCTGAAAAACTGTTTTTT | CASSESRGRAEKLFF
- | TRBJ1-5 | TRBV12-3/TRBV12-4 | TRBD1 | TGTGCCAGCAGTCAACGACAGGGAGGTCAGCCCCAGCATTTT | CASSQRQGGQPQHF
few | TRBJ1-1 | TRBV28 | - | TGTGCCAGCAGTTCTACAGGGAGGGACACTGAAGCTTTCTTT | CASSSTGRDTEAFF
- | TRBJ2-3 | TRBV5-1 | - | TGCGCCAGCAGCAATGAGGCAGATACGCAGTATTTT | CASSNEADTQYF